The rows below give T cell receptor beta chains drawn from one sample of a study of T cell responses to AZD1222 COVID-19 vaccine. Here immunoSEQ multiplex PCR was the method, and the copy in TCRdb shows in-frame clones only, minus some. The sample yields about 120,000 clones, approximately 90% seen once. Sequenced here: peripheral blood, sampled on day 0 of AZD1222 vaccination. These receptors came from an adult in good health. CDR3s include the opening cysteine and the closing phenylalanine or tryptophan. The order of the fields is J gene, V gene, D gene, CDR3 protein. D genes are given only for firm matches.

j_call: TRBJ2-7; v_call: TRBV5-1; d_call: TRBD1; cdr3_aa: CASSFLTGSQYF
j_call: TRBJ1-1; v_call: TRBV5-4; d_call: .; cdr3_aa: CASTTIDRNTEAFF
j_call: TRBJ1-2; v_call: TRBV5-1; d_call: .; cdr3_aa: CASSVEGEANYGYTF
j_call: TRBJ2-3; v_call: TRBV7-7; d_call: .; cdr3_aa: CASSPRTASTDTQYF
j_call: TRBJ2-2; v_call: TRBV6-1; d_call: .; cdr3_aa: CASSEASGLWQGAGELFF
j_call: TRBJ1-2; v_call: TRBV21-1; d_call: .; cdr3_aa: CASSPAGTPYGYTF
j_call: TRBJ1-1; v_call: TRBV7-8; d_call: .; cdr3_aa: CASSVREGTEAFF
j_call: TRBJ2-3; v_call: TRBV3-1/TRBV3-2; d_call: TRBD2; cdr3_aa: CASSQPPGSGGGTDTQYF
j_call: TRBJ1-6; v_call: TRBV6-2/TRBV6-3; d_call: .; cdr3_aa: CASCYRASSYNSPLHF
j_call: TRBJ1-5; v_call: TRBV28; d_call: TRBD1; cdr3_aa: CASSATGGRGQPQHF
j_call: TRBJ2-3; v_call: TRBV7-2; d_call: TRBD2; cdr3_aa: CASSSTTSDADTQYF
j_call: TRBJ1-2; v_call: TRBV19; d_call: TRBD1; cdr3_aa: CASKGTDFYYGYTF
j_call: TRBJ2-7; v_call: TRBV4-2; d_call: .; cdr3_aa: CASSQATTGTLYEQYF
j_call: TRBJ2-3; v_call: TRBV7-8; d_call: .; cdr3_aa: CASSPQPGEDTQYF
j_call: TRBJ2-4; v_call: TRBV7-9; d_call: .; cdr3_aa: CASSLAGAGNIQYF
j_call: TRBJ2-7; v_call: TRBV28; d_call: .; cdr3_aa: CASSSPGPTYEQYF
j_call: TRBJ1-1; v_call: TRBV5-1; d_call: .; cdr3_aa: CASSARGTEAFF
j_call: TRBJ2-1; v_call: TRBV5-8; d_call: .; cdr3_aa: CASSSPVQGLGEQFF
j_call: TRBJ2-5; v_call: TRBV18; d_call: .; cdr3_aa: CASSPPSQTETQYF
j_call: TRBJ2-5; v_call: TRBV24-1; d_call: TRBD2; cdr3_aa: CATSDPVGGGYLETQYF
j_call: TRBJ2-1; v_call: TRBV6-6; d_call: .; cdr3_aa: CASSPRWEAWIMTDPSYNEQFF
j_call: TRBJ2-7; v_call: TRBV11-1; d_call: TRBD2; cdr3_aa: CASSPGGASSYEQYF
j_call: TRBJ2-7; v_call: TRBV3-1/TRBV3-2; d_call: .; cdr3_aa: CASSATGTGEQYF
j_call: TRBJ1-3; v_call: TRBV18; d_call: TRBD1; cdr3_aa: CASSPQQGVSGNTIYF
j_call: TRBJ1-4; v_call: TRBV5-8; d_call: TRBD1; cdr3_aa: CASSSQGRTNEKLFF
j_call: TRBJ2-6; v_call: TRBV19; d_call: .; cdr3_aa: CASRDRRGSGANVLTF
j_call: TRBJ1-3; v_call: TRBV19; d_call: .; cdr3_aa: CASSRGRSSGNTIYF
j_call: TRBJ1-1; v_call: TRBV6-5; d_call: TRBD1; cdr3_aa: CASSYQPGQGNTEAFF
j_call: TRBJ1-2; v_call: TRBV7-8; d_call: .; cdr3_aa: CASSSQGRGNYGYTF
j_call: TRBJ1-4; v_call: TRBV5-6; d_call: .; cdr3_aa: CASSGRVGATNEKLFF
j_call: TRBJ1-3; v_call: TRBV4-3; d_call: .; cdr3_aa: CASSQARLPGNTIYF
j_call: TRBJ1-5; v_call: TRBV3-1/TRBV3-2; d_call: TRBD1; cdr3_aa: CASSLSDRAGQPQHF
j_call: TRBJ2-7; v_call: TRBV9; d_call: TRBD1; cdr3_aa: CASSVRTGAHEQYF
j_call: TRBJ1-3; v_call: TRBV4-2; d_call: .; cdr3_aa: CASSLYWSSGNTIYF
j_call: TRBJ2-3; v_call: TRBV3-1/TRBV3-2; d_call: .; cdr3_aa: CASSQDWGVSTDTQYF
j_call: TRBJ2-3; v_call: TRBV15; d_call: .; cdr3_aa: CATSRNVADTQYF
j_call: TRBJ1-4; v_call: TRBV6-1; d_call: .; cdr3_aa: CASSEPTGSSEKLFF
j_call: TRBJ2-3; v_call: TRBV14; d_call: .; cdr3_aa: CASSQEGHTQYF
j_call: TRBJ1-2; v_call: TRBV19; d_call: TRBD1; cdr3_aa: CASKDLQGATYGYTF
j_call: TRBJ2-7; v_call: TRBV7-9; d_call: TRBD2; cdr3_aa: CASRVTGTSGRIGEQYF
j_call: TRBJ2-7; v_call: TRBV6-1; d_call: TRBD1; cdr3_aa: CASSEEAGGSYEQYF
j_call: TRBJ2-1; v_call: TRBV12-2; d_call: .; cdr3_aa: CASRLGTNEQFF
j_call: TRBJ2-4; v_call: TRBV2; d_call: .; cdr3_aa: CASAGTKNIQYF
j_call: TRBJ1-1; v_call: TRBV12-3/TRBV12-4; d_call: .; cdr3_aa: CASSLMGDTEAFF
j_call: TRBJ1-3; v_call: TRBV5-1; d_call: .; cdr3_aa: CASSLEFNAGRTIYF
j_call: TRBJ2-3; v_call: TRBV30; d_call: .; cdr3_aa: CAWSVGAAAQYF
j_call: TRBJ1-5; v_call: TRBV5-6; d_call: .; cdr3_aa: CASTSGRDDQPQHF
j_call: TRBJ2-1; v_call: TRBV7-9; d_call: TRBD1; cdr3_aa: CASSIPGQGNEQFF
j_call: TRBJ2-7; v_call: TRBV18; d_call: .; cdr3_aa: CASSPDSGLSYEQYF
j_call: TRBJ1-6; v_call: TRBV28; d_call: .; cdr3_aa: CASRPSKGADFTLHF
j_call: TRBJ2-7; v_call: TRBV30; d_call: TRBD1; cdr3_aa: CAWGDRDNEQYF
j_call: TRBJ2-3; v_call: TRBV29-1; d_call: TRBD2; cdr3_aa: CSSRGRDTQYF
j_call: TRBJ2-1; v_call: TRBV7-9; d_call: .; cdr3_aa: CASSLSSGTYNEQFF
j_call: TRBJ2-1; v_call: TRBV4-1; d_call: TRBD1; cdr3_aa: CASSQPAGTGSYNEQFF
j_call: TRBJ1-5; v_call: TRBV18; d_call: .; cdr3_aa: CASSPPVGGQPQHF
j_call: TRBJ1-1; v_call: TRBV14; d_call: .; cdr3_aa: CASSPAGRNTEAFF
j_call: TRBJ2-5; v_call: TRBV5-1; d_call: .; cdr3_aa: CASSTSSATRETQYF